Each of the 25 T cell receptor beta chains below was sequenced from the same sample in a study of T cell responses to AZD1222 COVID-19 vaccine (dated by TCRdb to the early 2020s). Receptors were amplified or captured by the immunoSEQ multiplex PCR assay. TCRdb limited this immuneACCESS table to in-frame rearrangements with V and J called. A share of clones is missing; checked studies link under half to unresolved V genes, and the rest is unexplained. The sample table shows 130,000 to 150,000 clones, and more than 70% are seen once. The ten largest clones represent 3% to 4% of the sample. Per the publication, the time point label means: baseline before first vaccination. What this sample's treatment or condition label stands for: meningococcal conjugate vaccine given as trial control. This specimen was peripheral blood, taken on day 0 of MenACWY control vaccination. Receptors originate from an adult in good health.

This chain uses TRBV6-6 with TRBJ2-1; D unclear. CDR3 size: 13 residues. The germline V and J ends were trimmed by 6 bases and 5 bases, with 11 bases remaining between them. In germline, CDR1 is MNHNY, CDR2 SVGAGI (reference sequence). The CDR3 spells CASRPILNNEQFF. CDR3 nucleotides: TGTGCCAGCAGACCCATCCTGAACAATGAGCAGTTCTTC.

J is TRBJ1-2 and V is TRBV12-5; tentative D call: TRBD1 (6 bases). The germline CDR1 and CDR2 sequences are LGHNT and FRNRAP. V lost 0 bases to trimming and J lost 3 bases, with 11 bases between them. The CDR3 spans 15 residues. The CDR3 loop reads CASGLVQGTDYGYTF. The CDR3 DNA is TGTGCTAGTGGTTTGGTTCAGGGGACGGACTATGGCTACACCTTC.

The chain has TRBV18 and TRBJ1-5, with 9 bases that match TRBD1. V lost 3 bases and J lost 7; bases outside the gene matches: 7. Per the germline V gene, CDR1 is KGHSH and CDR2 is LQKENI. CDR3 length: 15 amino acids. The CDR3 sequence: CASSPIQGTGQPQHF. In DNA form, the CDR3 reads TGTGCCAGCTCACCGATACAGGGGACAGGGCAGCCCCAGCATTTT.

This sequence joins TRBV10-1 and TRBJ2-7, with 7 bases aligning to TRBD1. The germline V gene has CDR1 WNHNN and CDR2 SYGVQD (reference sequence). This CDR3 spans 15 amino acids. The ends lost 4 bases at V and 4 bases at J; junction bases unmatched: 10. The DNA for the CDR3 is TGCGCCAGCAGTGGAAACCCACTGGACAGGTACGAGCAGTACTTC. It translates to CASSGNPLDRYEQYF.

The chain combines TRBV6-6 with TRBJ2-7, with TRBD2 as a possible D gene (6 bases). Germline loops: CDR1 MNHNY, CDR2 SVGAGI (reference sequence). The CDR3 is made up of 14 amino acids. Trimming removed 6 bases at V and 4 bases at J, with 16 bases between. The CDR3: CASRTGTGGYEQYF. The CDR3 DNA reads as TGTGCCAGCAGGACCGGGACTGGAGGGTACGAGCAGTACTTC.

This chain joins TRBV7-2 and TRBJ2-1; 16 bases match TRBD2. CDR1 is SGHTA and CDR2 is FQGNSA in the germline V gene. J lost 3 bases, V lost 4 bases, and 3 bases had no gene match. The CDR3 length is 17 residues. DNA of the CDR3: TGTGCCAGCAGCTCGGGACTAGCGGGGGGGGTCTACAATGAGCAGTTCTTC. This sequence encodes CASSSGLAGGVYNEQFF.

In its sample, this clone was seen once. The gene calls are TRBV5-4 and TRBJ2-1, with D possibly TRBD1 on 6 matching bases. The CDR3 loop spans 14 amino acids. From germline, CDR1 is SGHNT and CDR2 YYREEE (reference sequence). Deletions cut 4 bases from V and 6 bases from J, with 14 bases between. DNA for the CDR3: TGTGCCAGCAGCGAACCTCACAGGGCCAATGAGCAGTTCTTC. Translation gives CASSEPHRANEQFF.

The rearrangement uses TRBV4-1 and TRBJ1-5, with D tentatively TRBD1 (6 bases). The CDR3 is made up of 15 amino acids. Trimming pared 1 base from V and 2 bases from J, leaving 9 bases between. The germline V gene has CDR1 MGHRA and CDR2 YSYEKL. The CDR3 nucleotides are TGCGCCAGCAGCCAAGGAGGGGGTCGCAATCAGCCCCAGCATTTT. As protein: CASSQGGGRNQPQHF.

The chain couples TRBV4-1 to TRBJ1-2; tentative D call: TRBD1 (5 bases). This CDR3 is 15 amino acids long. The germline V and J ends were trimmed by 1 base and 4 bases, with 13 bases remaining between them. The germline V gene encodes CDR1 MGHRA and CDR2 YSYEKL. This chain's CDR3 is CASSQGEGYSYGYTF. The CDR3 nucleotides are TGCGCCAGCAGCCAAGGGGAGGGGTACAGCTATGGCTACACCTTC.

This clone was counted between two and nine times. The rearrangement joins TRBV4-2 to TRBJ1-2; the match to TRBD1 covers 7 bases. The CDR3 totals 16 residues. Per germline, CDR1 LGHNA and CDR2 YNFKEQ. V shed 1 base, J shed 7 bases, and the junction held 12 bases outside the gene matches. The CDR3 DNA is TGTGCCAGCAGCCAAGGGGTCGGGACAGAAATTGTTGGCTACACCTTC. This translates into CASSQGVGTEIVGYTF.

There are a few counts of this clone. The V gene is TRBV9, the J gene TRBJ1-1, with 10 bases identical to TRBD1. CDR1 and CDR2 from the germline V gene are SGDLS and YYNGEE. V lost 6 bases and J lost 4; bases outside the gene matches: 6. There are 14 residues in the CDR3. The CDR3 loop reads CASTRQGAPTEAFF. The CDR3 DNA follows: TGTGCCAGCACCCGACAGGGGGCGCCCACTGAAGCTTTCTTT.

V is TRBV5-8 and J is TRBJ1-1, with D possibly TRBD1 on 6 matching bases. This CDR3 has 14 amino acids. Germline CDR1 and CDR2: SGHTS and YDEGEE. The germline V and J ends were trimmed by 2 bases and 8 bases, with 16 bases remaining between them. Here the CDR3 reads CASSLLGRGIEAFF. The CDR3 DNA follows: TGTGCCAGCAGCTTATTAGGCAGGGGAATAGAAGCTTTCTTT.

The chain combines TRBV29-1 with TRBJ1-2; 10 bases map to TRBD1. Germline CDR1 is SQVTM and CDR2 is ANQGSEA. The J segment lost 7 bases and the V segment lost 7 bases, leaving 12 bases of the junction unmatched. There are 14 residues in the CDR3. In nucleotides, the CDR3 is TGCAGCGGGGGACAGGGGCCAAGTATAGGTGGCTACACCTTC. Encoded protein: CSGGQGPSIGGYTF. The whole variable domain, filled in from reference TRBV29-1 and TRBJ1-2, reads SAVISQKPSRDICQRGTSLTIQCQVDSQVTMMFWYRQQPGQSLTLIATANQGSEATYESGFVIDKFPISRPNLTFSTLTVSNMSPEDSSIYLCSGGQGPSIGGYTFGSGTRLTVV.

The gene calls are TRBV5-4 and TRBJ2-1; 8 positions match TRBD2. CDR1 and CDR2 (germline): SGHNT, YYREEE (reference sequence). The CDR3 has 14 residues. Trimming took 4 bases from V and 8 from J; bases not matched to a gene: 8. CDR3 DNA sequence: TGTGCCAGCAGCAAACGGGAGGGCCGTGATGAGCAGTTCTTC. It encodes CASSKREGRDEQFF.

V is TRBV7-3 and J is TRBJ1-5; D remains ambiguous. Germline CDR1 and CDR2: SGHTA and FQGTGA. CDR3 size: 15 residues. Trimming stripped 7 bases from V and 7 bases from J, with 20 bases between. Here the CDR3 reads CASTSRENGLQPQHF. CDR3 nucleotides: TGTGCCAGCACCTCGAGGGAGAACGGGTTACAGCCCCAGCATTTT.

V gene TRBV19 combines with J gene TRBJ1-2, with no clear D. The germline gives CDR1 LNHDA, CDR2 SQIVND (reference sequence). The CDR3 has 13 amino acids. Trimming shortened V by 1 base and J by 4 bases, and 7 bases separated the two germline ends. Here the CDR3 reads CASSIARVYGYTF. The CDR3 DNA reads TGTGCCAGTAGTATAGCTAGGGTCTATGGCTACACCTTC.

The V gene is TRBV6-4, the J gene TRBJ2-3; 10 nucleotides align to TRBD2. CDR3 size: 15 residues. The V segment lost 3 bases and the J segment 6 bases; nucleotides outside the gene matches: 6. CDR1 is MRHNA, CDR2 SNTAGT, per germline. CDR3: CASSESSGSFDTQYF. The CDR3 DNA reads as TGTGCCAGCAGTGAGTCTAGCGGGAGTTTCGATACGCAGTATTTT.

DNA for the CDR3: TGTGCCTGGAGTAGGATAGGTGTCTATAATTCACCCCTCCACTTT. Its protein is CAWSRIGVYNSPLHF. The J gene is TRBJ1-6, the V gene TRBV30, with D unresolved. The V and J ends lost 2 bases and 3 bases respectively, with 11 bases between them. Germline V gives CDR1 GTSNPN, CDR2 SVGIG (reference sequence). There are 15 residues in the CDR3. The complete variable domain, with remaining parts taken from reference TRBV30 and TRBJ1-6, reads SQTIHQWPATLVQPVGSPLSLECTVEGTSNPNLYWYRQAAGRGLQLLFYSVGIGQISSEVPQNLSASRPQDRQFILSSKKLLLSDSGFYLCAWSRIGVYNSPLHFGNGTRLTVT.

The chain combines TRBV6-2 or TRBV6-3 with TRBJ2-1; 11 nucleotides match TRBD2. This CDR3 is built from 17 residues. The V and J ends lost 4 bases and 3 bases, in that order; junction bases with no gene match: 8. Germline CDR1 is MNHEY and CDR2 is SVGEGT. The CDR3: CASSFVLLAGGYNEQFF. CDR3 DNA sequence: TGTGCCAGCAGTTTCGTCCTTCTAGCGGGGGGCTACAATGAGCAGTTCTTC.

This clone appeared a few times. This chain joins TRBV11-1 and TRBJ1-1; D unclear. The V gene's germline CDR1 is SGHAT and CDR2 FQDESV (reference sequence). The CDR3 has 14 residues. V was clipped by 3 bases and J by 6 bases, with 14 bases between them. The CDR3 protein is CASSFQTGNPEAFF. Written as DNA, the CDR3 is TGTGCCAGCAGCTTCCAGACCGGTAACCCTGAAGCTTTCTTT. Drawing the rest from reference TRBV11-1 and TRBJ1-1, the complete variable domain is EAEVAQSPRYKITEKSQAVAFWCDPISGHATLYWYRQILGQGPELLVQFQDESVVDDSQLPKDRFSAERLKGVDSTLKIQPAELGDSAMYLCASSFQTGNPEAFFGQGTRLTVV.

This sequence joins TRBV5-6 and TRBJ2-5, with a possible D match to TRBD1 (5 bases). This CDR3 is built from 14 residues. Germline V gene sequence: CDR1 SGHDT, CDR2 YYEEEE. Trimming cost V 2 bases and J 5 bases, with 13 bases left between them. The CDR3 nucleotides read TGTGCCAGCAGCTTTTTAGGGGCGCTTGAGACCCAGTACTTC. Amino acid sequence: CASSFLGALETQYF.

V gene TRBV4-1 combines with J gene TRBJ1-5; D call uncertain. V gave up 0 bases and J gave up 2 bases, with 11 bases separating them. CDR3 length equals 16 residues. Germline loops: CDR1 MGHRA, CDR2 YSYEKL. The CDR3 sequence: CASSQEPGEGNQPQHF. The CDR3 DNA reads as TGCGCCAGCAGCCAAGAACCCGGAGAGGGCAATCAGCCCCAGCATTTT.

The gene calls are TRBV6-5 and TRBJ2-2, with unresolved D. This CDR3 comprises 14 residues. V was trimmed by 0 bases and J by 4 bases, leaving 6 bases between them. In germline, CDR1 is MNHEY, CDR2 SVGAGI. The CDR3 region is CASSYSQATGELFF. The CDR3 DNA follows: TGTGCCAGCAGTTACTCTCAGGCCACCGGGGAGCTGTTTTTT.

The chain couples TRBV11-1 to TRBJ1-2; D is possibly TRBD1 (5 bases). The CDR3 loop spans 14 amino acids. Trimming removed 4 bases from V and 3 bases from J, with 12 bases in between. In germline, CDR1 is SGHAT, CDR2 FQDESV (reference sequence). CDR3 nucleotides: TGTGCCAGCAGCTCAATGCAGGGATACTATGGCTACACCTTC. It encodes CASSSMQGYYGYTF. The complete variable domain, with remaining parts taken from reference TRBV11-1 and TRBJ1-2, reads EAEVAQSPRYKITEKSQAVAFWCDPISGHATLYWYRQILGQGPELLVQFQDESVVDDSQLPKDRFSAERLKGVDSTLKIQPAELGDSAMYLCASSSMQGYYGYTFGSGTRLTVV.

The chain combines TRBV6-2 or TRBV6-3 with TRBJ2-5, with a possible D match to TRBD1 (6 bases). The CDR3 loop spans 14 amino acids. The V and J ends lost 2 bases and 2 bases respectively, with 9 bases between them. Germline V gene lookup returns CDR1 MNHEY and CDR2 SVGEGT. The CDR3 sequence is CASSYLQGQETQYF. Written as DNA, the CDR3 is TGTGCCAGCAGTTACCTACAGGGTCAAGAGACCCAGTACTTC.